The 5 T cell receptor beta chains reported below all come from one sample, sequenced in a study of cytomegalovirus exposure and HLA in healthy donors. 60 Vbeta and 13 Jbeta primers were used in PCR. Produced via immunoSEQ multiplex PCR; TCRdb's table is partial and in-frame only. The sample includes approximately 160,000 clones, roughly four fifths of them seen just once. The sequencing sample was made of PBMCs. The receptors stem from a man in his forties or fifties in good health and CMV-seropositive.

This chain uses TRBV6-1 with TRBJ2-5, with 10 positions matching TRBD2. The CDR3 has 15 amino acids. Germline CDR1 reads MNHNS; CDR2 reads SASEGT. V lost 2 bases to trimming and J lost 2 bases; unmatched junction nucleotides: 2. The chain's CDR3 is CASSELAGAQETQYF. CDR3 nucleotide sequence: TGTGCCAGCAGTGAACTAGCGGGAGCTCAAGAGACCCAGTACTTC.

The V gene is TRBV18, the J gene TRBJ2-3; possibly TRBD2 for D (5 bases). The CDR3 is 15 residues long. V lost 3 bases and J lost 7, with 17 bases in between. Looked up from germline, CDR1 is KGHSH and CDR2 is LQKENI. CDR3 loop: CASSPERTGLNTQYF. CDR3 nucleotide sequence: TGTGCCAGCTCACCCGAGCGGACTGGGTTAAATACGCAGTATTTT.

Regarding this clone: The junction and the germline gene differ at one end; a read error may be behind it. This chain connects TRBV7-9 to TRBJ1-2, with 9 bases identical to TRBD1. The CDR3 runs to 13 residues. CDR1 and CDR2 (germline): SEHNR, FQNEAQ (reference sequence). CDR3 coding DNA: TGTTCCAGCAGCATCGGGACAGGGTACGGCTACACCTTC. As protein: CSSSIGTGYGYTF.

The chain carries TRBV28 and TRBJ1-1, with D tentatively TRBD1 (5 bases). The CDR3 totals 14 residues. V lost 4 bases to trimming and J lost 4 bases, with 13 bases between them. The germline V gene has CDR1 MDHEN and CDR2 SYDVKM. The CDR3 here is CASSSPDRVTEAFF. The CDR3 DNA reads TGTGCCAGCAGTTCTCCCGACAGAGTCACTGAAGCTTTCTTT.

As regards this clone: Relative to the germline gene, one junction end is altered; a read error may explain this. The chain joins TRBV5-8 to TRBJ2-7; D perhaps matches TRBD1 (6 bases). Germline CDR1 is SGHTS and CDR2 is YDEGEE. The CDR3 totals 15 residues. The CDR3 DNA sequence: TGTGCCAGCAGCTTCAGGGGCAGCCGTACCTACGAGCAGTATTTC. Protein sequence: CASSFRGSRTYEQYF. Full variable domain (remainder filled in from reference TRBV5-8 and TRBJ2-7): EAGVTQSPTHLIKTRGQQATLRCSPISGHTSVYWYQQALGLGLQFLLWYDEGEERNRGNFPPRFSGRQFPNYSSELNVNALELEDSALYLCASSFRGSRTYEQYFGPGTRLTVT.